The 2 T cell receptor beta chains below were found in one sample sequenced in a study of breast tumors, draining lymph nodes, adjacent tissues. Each CDR3 protein is one row after TCRdb ran MiXCR on the multiplex PCR reads. The sample holds 100,000 or so distinct CDR3 sequences, 21% seen once. Breast cancer patients provided tissue from their axillary draining lymph nodes. The source material was axillary lymph node tissue. These receptors were obtained from a female donor with breast cancer. Some clones in this sample may be carry-over from other donors' samples.

This clonotype was detected a few times. The chain employs TRBV27 and TRBJ2-2; 11 nucleotides agree with TRBD1. The CDR3 runs 15 residues. In germline, CDR1 is MNHEY, CDR2 SMNVEV (reference sequence). The V segment lost 6 bases and the J segment 4 bases; nucleotides outside the gene matches: 4. The chain's CDR3 is CASSTGTGGTGELFF. The CDR3 bases are TGTGCCAGCAGCACCGGGACAGGGGGCACCGGGGAGCTGTTTTTT.

In its sample, this clonotype was seen many times. The gene calls are TRBV20-1 and TRBJ2-5, with 8 bases aligning to TRBD2. This CDR3 comprises 16 residues. Germline lookup yields CDR1 DFQATT and CDR2 SNEGSKA (reference sequence). V lost 1 base and J lost 0; bases outside the gene matches: 7. The CDR3 DNA is TGCAGTGCTAGAGGGAGGAGCGGGAGATACCAAGAGACCCAGTACTTC. It codes for CSARGRSGRYQETQYF.